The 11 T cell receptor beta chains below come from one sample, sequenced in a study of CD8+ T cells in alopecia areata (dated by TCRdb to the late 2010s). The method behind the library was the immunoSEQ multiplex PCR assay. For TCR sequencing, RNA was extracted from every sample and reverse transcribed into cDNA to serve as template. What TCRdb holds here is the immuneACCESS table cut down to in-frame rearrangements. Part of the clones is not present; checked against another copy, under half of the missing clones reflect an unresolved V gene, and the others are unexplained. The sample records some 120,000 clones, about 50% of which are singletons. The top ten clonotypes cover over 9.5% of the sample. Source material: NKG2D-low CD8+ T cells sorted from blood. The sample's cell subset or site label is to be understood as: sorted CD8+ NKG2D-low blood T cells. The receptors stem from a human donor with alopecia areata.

DNA of the CDR3: TGTGCCAGCCGAGCGAGAGGAGAGACCCAGTACTTC. It translates to CASRARGETQYF. The chain recombines TRBV25-1 with TRBJ2-5; unclear D gene. The CDR3 has 12 residues. CDR1 is MGHDK and CDR2 is SYGVNS in the germline V gene. V lost 8 bases, J lost 4 bases, and 11 bases lay in between.

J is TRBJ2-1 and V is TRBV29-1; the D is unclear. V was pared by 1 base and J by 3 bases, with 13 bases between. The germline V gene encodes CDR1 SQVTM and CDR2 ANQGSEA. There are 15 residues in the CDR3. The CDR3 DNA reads TGCAGCGTTGAAGGTGTGATCCTAGACTACAATGAGCAGTTCTTC. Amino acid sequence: CSVEGVILDYNEQFF.

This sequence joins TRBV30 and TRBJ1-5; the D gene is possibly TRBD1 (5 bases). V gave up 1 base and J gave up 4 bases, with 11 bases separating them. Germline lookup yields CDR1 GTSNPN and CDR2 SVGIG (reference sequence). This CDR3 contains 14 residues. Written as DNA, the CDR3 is TGTGCCTGGAGTGAGGGGAGACCAAATCAGCCCCAGCATTTT. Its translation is CAWSEGRPNQPQHF.

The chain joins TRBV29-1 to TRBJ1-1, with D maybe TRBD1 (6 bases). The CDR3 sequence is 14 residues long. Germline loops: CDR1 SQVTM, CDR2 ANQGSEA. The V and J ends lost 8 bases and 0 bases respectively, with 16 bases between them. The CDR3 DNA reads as TGCAGCTCCCGAGGGGGGGACTTGAACACTGAAGCTTTCTTT. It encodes CSSRGGDLNTEAFF.

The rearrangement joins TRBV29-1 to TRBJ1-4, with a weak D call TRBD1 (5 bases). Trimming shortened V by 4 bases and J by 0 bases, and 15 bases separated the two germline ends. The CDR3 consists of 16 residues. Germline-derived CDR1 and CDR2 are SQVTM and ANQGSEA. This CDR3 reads CSVVGEEGPTNEKLFF. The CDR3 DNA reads TGCAGCGTTGTGGGGGAAGAGGGACCAACTAATGAAAAACTGTTTTTT.

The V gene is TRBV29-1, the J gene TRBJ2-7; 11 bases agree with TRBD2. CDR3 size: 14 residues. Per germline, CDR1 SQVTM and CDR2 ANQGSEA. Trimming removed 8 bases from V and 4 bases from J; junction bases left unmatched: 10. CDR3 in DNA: TGCAGCATGATGTCCGGGACTAGCGGTTACGAGCAGTACTTC. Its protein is CSMMSGTSGYEQYF.

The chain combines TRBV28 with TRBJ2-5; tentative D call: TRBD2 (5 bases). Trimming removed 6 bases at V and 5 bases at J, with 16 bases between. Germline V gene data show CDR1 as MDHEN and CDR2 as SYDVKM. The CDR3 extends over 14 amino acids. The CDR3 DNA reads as TGTGCCAGCAGCAACCACGAGGGTTGGGAGACCCAGTACTTC. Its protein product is CASSNHEGWETQYF.

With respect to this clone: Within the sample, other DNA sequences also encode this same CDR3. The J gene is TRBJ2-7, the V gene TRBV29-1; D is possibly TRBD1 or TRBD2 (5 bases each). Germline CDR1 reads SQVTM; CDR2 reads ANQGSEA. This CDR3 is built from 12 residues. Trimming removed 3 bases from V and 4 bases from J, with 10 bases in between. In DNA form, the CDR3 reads TGCAGCGTTGAGGGAGAGGGGTACGAGCAGTACTTC. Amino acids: CSVEGEGYEQYF.

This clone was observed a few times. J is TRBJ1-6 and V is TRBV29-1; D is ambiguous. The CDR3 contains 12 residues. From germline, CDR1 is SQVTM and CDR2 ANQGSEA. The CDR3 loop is CCERRGESPLHF. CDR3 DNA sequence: TGCTGCGAAAGGCGAGGCGAATCACCCCTCCACTTT.

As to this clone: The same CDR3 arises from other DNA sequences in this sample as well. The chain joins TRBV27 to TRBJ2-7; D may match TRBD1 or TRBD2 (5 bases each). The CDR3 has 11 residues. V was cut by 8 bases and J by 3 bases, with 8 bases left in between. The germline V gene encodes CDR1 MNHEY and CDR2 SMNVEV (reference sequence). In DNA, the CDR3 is TGTGCCAGCTCTGGGGGCTACGAGCAGTACTTC. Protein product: CASSGGYEQYF.

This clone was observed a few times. The CDR3 protein is CASSWDTYEQYF. In DNA form, the CDR3 reads TGTGCCAGCAGTTGGGACACCTACGAGCAGTACTTC. The V and J genes are TRBV14 and TRBJ2-7; D might be TRBD1 (6 bases). The V end lost 6 bases, the J end lost 2 bases, and 8 bases lay between the germline ends. CDR1 and CDR2 (germline): SGHDN, FVKESK. The CDR3 covers 12 residues.